This paragraph covers one TCR beta chain sequence. Its target is not known. TCRdb independently ran MiXCR on the reads; one entry per CDR3 protein. The table lists hundreds of thousands of distinct CDR3 sequences, roughly 26% of them singletons. The source of the sample is a study of T cell repertoires in cytomegalovirus infection. Across the whole study: In public TCR beta signatures, there were indications of both CMV infection and matching HLA type.

Findings of the study overall: The response measured ex vivo was dominated by TCR beta clonotypes (HLA-C-restricted and CMV-specific). Frequencies of public TCR beta families were cumulated, and this identified carriers of CMV plus the relevant HLA.

The germline V gene encodes CDR1 SEHNR and CDR2 FQNEAQ (reference sequence). The CDR3 has 14 amino acids. The V segment lost 6 bases and the J segment 6 bases; nucleotides outside the gene matches: 6. This chain joins TRBV7-9 and TRBJ1-5; TRBD1 agrees at 9 bases. The TCR sequence derives from a human donor in good health (CMV status not recorded). Some clones in this sample may be carry-over from other donors' samples. Sequencing was done on a sample of CD8+ T cells from PBMCs. The DNA for the CDR3 is TGTGCCAGCAGTCAAACAGGGGGCGTTCAGCCCCAGCATTTT. Protein product: CASSQTGGVQPQHF.